A selection of T cell receptor beta chains follows, all from one sample in a study of blood T cell repertoires in COVID-19. Sequencing used immunoSEQ multiplex PCR; TCRdb keeps in-frame clones, though not all of them. The data hold around 180,000 clones, with 86% observed a single time. Sequenced material: PBMCs or T cells enriched from blood (not recorded which). These receptors came from a woman aged 25 to 39 who had recovered from COVID-19. CDR3s include the opening cysteine and the closing phenylalanine or tryptophan. D genes are given only for firm matches. Rows may omit the clone size; those that give it use once, few, many or a size class.

>.|.|TRBJ2-7|TRBV5-1
TGCGCCAGCAGCTTGGGGGGAGCCCGCTACGAGCAGTACTTC
CASSLGGARYEQYF
>TRBD1|.|TRBJ1-1|TRBV18
TGTGCCAGCTCACCACTACAGGGGGCTGAAGCTTTCTTT
CASSPLQGAEAFF
>TRBD2|.|TRBJ2-4|TRBV10-3
TGTGCCACCGCGGGAGGCCCCACGGTAGCCAAAAACATTCAGTACTTC
CATAGGPTVAKNIQYF
>TRBD1|.|TRBJ1-1|TRBV5-1
TGCGCCAGCAGCTTGGCCGGGACAGCGAACACTGAAGCTTTCTTT
CASSLAGTANTEAFF
>.|.|TRBJ1-1|TRBV5-1
TGCGCCAGCAGCTCGAACCCCCAGGTTAGACCTGAAGCTTTCTTT
CASSSNPQVRPEAFF
>.|once|TRBJ1-4|TRBV15
TGTGCCACCAGCAGAGATGCACTACAAATTCGGCTGTTTTTT
CATSRDALQIRLFF
>.|.|TRBJ1-1|TRBV12-3/TRBV12-4
TGTGCCAGCACCCCGGGATTCAACACTGAAGCTTTCTTT
CASTPGFNTEAFF
>.|once|TRBJ2-1|TRBV2
TGTGCCAGCAGAGCCCCAGGGGCGTCCTACAATGAGCAGTTCTTC
CASRAPGASYNEQFF
>.|.|TRBJ2-7|TRBV12-3/TRBV12-4
TGTGCCAGCACTAAGACAGCCTCCTACGAGCAGTACTTC
CASTKTASYEQYF
>TRBD1|once|TRBJ2-7|TRBV7-9
TGTGCCAGCAGATACGGACAGGGGCTGGGCGAGCAGTACTTC
CASRYGQGLGEQYF
>.|.|TRBJ2-2|TRBV2
TGTGCCAGCGCAGGGTATATCACCAACACCGGGGAGCTGTTTTTT
CASAGYITNTGELFF
>.|.|TRBJ2-2|TRBV7-2
TGTGCCAGCAGCAACCGGTGGGAGCTGTTTTTT
CASSNRWELFF
>.|.|TRBJ1-6|TRBV25-1
TGTGCCAGCAGCCCGGGACACGGCTCACCCCTCCACTTT
CASSPGHGSPLHF
>.|.|TRBJ1-2|TRBV19
TGTGCCAGTACCCTGGACCATTCGACAGAAAACTATGGCTACACCTTC
CASTLDHSTENYGYTF
>TRBD1|.|TRBJ1-1|TRBV9
TGTGCCAGCAGCGAAACAGGGGCAGGGGAAGCTTTCTTT
CASSETGAGEAFF
>.|.|TRBJ1-5|TRBV4-2
TGTGCCAGCAGCCAAGATTTCAGGGGCCTGAGCTGGAGCAATCAGCCCCAGCATTTT
CASSQDFRGLSWSNQPQHF
>.|.|TRBJ1-2|TRBV19
TGTGCCAGTAGTATAGGTTTTTTAAGAAGGGGGTACGACTATGGCTACACCTTC
CASSIGFLRRGYDYGYTF
>.|.|TRBJ1-5|TRBV30
TGTGCCTGGAGTTCCAGGGGTCAGCCCCAGCATTTT
CAWSSRGQPQHF
>.|.|TRBJ2-3|TRBV4-1
TGCGCCAGCAGCAACCCTCATTTGGGCGAATCCGCTAGCACAGATACGCAGTATTTT
CASSNPHLGESASTDTQYF
>TRBD1|.|TRBJ2-7|TRBV4-1
TGCGCCAGCAGCCCCGGGACAGGGGAAAGGTACGAGCAGTACTTC
CASSPGTGERYEQYF
>TRBD2|.|TRBJ2-3|TRBV3-1/TRBV3-2
TGTGCCAGCAGCCAAGTTCCACTAGCGGGGGATCAGTATTTT
CASSQVPLAGDQYF
>TRBD1|.|TRBJ1-2|TRBV19
TGTGCCAGTAGGATGGACAGGGGAGATGGCTACACCTTC
CASRMDRGDGYTF
>.|.|TRBJ2-1|TRBV7-2
TGTGCCAGCAGCTTATCGGGACTGCACAATGAGCAGTTCTTC
CASSLSGLHNEQFF
>.|.|TRBJ2-3|TRBV10-3
TGTGCCATCAGTGAGTCGTTAGCGGCCGCTAGCACAGATACGCAGTATTTT
CAISESLAAASTDTQYF
>.|.|TRBJ1-3|TRBV5-1
TGCGCCAGCAGCTTATCGAGTATCTCTGGAAACACCATATATTTT
CASSLSSISGNTIYF
>.|.|TRBJ2-7|TRBV28
TGTGCCAGCAGTTTGACAGGACGCGGGTACTACGAGCAGTACTTC
CASSLTGRGYYEQYF
>.|.|TRBJ2-1|TRBV18
TGTGCCAGCTCACCAATGGGGCCAGGTAGTTACAATGAGCAGTTCTTC
CASSPMGPGSYNEQFF
>TRBD2|.|TRBJ2-1|TRBV27
TGTGCCAGCAGTTTATCAACTAGCGTCTCCTACAATGAGCAGTTCTTC
CASSLSTSVSYNEQFF
>.|few|TRBJ2-1|TRBV25-1
TGTGCCAGCAGCCCACTAAACAATGAGCAGTTCTTC
CASSPLNNEQFF
>TRBD2|.|TRBJ2-5|TRBV10-3
TGTGCCATCAGATTAGCGGGAGGGCGTCGAGAGACCCAGTACTTC
CAIRLAGGRRETQYF
>.|.|TRBJ2-7|TRBV5-4
TGTGCCAGTTCTTCCGTGGGCACAGGAAACGAGCAGTACTTC
CASSSVGTGNEQYF
>.|.|TRBJ1-5|TRBV27
TGTGCCAGCAGTTTATCCCCCTTCAATCAGCCCCAGCATTTT
CASSLSPFNQPQHF
>TRBD2|once|TRBJ2-1|TRBV6-1
TGTGCCAGCAGTGATCTAGCGGGAGGGCCCTCAGATGAGCAGTTCTTC
CASSDLAGGPSDEQFF
>.|.|TRBJ2-2|TRBV2
TGTGCCAGCAGGTCCGACAGAAACACCGGGGAGCTGTTTTTT
CASRSDRNTGELFF
>TRBD1|.|TRBJ2-7|TRBV4-2
TGTGCCAGCAGCCATGGACAGGAAGTTTCCTACGAGCAGTACTTC
CASSHGQEVSYEQYF
>TRBD1|.|TRBJ2-7|TRBV5-1
TGCGCCAGCAGCTTGGCCTCGCTTCTCAGGGGGAACGAGCAGTACTTC
CASSLASLLRGNEQYF
>.|once|TRBJ1-1|TRBV6-5
TGTGCCAGCAGTTACTCCGTTTGGAACACTGAAGCTTTCTTT
CASSYSVWNTEAFF
>.|.|TRBJ1-4|TRBV4-1
TGCGCCAGCAGCCAAGTCGTCCTTGTTGAAAAACTGTTTTTT
CASSQVVLVEKLFF
>.|.|TRBJ2-5|TRBV10-3
TGTGCCATCAGGAGCGGAGAAGAGACCCAGTACTTC
CAIRSGEETQYF
>.|few|TRBJ1-6|TRBV27
TGTGCCAGCAGTTTATTGGGGCAGACCAATAATTCACCCCTCCACTTT
CASSLLGQTNNSPLHF
>.|.|TRBJ2-7|TRBV27
TGTGCCAGCAGTTTAGGGGGCGCCGCCTACGAGCAGTACTTC
CASSLGGAAYEQYF